The 23 T cell receptor beta chains presented below share a single source sample, sequenced in a study of early stage breast cancer tumors. Assay: immunoSEQ multiplex PCR; the TCRdb copy retains only in-frame clones and omits some. Altogether over 20,000 clones are present, over 60% being singletons, with the ten largest covering about 10%. The sample comprised breast tumor tissue. The receptors were gathered from a person in their sixties with breast cancer.

The chain employs TRBV29-1 and TRBJ1-5, with 12 bases aligning to TRBD1. Trimming removed 6 bases from V and 3 bases from J; junction bases left unmatched: 6. This CDR3 region has 15 residues. CDR1 and CDR2 from the germline V gene are SQVTM and ANQGSEA. CDR3 residues: CSVQRDRGPNQPQHF. CDR3 nucleotides: TGCAGCGTCCAAAGGGACAGGGGGCCCAATCAGCCCCAGCATTTT.

In its sample, this clone was seen a few times. This chain joins TRBV9 and TRBJ2-3; D gene uncertain. Germline assignment: CDR1 SGDLS and CDR2 YYNGEE. V shed 0 bases and J shed 4 bases, with 9 bases lying between them. The CDR3 runs 14 residues. The CDR3 nucleotides are TGTGCCAGCAGCGTAGAGGTCAGGTCAGATACGCAGTATTTT. Translated, it gives CASSVEVRSDTQYF.

The rearrangement uses TRBV6-5 and TRBJ2-3; TRBD2 matches at 7 bases. Per germline, CDR1 MNHEY and CDR2 SVGAGI. Trimming removed 4 bases from V and 4 bases from J; junction bases left unmatched: 5. The CDR3 is 14 residues long. The CDR3 coding sequence is TGTGCCAGCAGTTCCACTAGCGTCCCAGATACGCAGTATTTT. It codes for CASSSTSVPDTQYF.

CDR3 nucleotide sequence: TGTGCCAGCAGAAGCCGGGACAGACTCTACGAGCAGTACTTC. This encodes CASRSRDRLYEQYF. This chain uses TRBV27 with TRBJ2-7; 7 positions match TRBD1. V lost 6 bases, J lost 3 bases, and 8 bases stayed unmatched. CDR1 and CDR2 from the germline V gene are MNHEY and SMNVEV (reference sequence). This CDR3 is built from 14 residues.

The chain links TRBV15 to TRBJ2-1; TRBD2 matches at 13 bases. The CDR3 is made up of 16 amino acids. V shed 0 bases, J shed 6 bases, and the junction held 2 bases outside the gene matches. Germline V gives CDR1 LNHNV, CDR2 YYDKDF (reference sequence). The DNA for the CDR3 is TGTGCCACCAGCAGAGATCGGACTAGCGGGAGCAATGAGCAGTTCTTC. This codes for CATSRDRTSGSNEQFF.

This sequence joins TRBV9 and TRBJ2-3; 8 bases line up with TRBD2. Germline values: CDR1 SGDLS, CDR2 YYNGEE. J gave up 4 bases and V 0 bases, and 1 base lay outside the gene matches. The CDR3 extends over 14 amino acids. The CDR3 protein is CASSVAGGPDTQYF. The CDR3 DNA follows: TGTGCCAGCAGCGTAGCGGGAGGGCCAGATACGCAGTATTTT.

The rearrangement joins TRBV29-1 to TRBJ1-1; perhaps TRBD1 as D (6 bases). V lost 4 bases and J 7 bases, leaving 13 bases between the germline ends. This CDR3 contains 12 residues. Germline lookup yields CDR1 SQVTM and CDR2 ANQGSEA. The DNA for the CDR3 is TGCAGCGTTGCCGGGCAGGGGTATGAAGCTTTCTTT. Amino acids: CSVAGQGYEAFF.

This clone has only a few counts. The chain carries TRBV5-4 and TRBJ1-4, with 7 nucleotides matching TRBD1. Germline V gene lookup returns CDR1 SGHNT and CDR2 YYREEE (reference sequence). CDR3 length: 15 residues. The V and J ends lost 5 bases and 1 base, in that order; junction bases with no gene match: 5. The CDR3 protein is CASRENRGTNEKLFF. CDR3 nucleotide sequence: TGTGCCAGCAGGGAAAACAGGGGAACTAATGAAAAACTGTTTTTT. Based on the CDR3 plus reference TRBV5-4 and TRBJ1-4, the full variable domain is ETGVTQSPTHLIKTRGQQVTLRCSSQSGHNTVSWYQQALGQGPQFIFQYYREEENGRGNFPPRFSGLQFPNYSSELNVNALELDDSALYLCASRENRGTNEKLFFGSGTQLSVL.

This clone appeared a single time. The V gene is TRBV7-9, the J gene TRBJ1-3; D may be TRBD1 (5 bases). CDR3 length: 12 residues. Germline V gives CDR1 SEHNR, CDR2 FQNEAQ (reference sequence). Between the trimmed V and J ends, which lost 4 bases and 7 bases, there was a span of 8 bases. The CDR3 is CASSSRGNTIYF. The CDR3 DNA is TGTGCCAGCAGCTCGCGGGGGAACACCATATATTTT.

The rearrangement joins TRBV11-3 to TRBJ2-2; D perhaps matches TRBD2 (5 bases). The CDR3 sequence is 15 residues long. CDR1 is SGHNT, CDR2 YENEEA, per germline. Trimming pared 3 bases from V and 1 base from J, leaving 9 bases between. Here the CDR3 DNA reads TGTGCCAGCAGCTTGGGGAGAGGGAACACCGGGGAGCTGTTTTTT. Translation: CASSLGRGNTGELFF.

V gene TRBV5-1 combines with J gene TRBJ1-4; TRBD1 is a possible D gene (6 bases). From germline, CDR1 is SGHRS and CDR2 YFSETQ. This CDR3 has 14 residues. The V gene lost 4 bases and the J gene lost 2 bases, with 9 bases spanning the gap. This chain's CDR3 is CASSLDSTNEKLFF. In DNA form, the CDR3 reads TGCGCCAGCAGCCTGGACAGCACTAATGAAAAACTGTTTTTT.

The V call is TRBV5-1, the J call TRBJ1-1, with 7 bases matching TRBD1. V shed 7 bases, J shed 1 base, and the junction held 13 bases outside the gene matches. The CDR3 contains 16 residues. CDR1 is SGHRS and CDR2 is YFSETQ in the germline V gene. CDR3 DNA: TGCGCCAGCGCCAGTACGTTGGGACAGAAGAACACTGAAGCTTTCTTT. This sequence encodes CASASTLGQKNTEAFF.

This clone was observed a handful of times. The gene calls are TRBV19 and TRBJ2-1, with a possible D match to TRBD1 (6 bases). The length of the CDR3 is 13 residues. Germline CDR1 and CDR2: LNHDA and SQIVND (reference sequence). The ends were cut back, 5 bases at V and 9 bases at J, with 14 bases in the middle. CDR3 sequence (DNA): TGTGCCAGTAGTCTACTGGCCAGGGGTGAGCAGTTCTTC. It encodes CASSLLARGEQFF.

This clone is judged medium-sized. Additional DNA sequences in this sample encode the identical CDR3. J is TRBJ1-2 and V is TRBV18; D remains ambiguous. The CDR3 consists of 14 residues. V gave up 0 bases and J gave up 4 bases, with 9 bases separating them. The V gene's germline CDR1 is KGHSH and CDR2 LQKENI. The CDR3 nucleotides are TGTGCCAGCTCACCACCTACTGAGAGCTATGGCTACACCTTC. Translating gives CASSPPTESYGYTF.

The rearrangement uses TRBV6-5 and TRBJ1-5, with D unclear. CDR1 is MNHEY, CDR2 SVGAGI, per germline. The CDR3 totals 13 residues. V was cut by 0 bases and J by 6 bases, with 6 bases left in between. CDR3 residues: CASSYSSFQPQHF. CDR3 bases: TGTGCCAGCAGTTACTCGAGTTTTCAGCCCCAGCATTTT.

This clone was seen a few times. J is TRBJ1-3 and V is TRBV9; D possibly corresponds to TRBD1 (6 bases). Trimming took off 0 bases at V and 7 bases at J, with 8 bases between the two ends. There are 13 residues in the CDR3. Per germline, CDR1 SGDLS and CDR2 YYNGEE. CDR3 in DNA: TGTGCCAGCAGCGTAGAGGGGGTCAACACCATATATTTT. Protein sequence: CASSVEGVNTIYF.

V gene TRBV28 combines with J gene TRBJ2-2, with TRBD2 matching 8 bases. Looked up from germline, CDR1 is MDHEN and CDR2 is SYDVKM. V shed 10 bases, J shed 5 bases, and the junction held 12 bases outside the gene matches. This CDR3 contains 15 residues. The CDR3 region has the DNA TGTGCCACCGGGGGGGTCCGAGACCTGACCGGGGAGCTGTTTTTT. It specifies CATGGVRDLTGELFF.

The gene calls are TRBV4-3 and TRBJ2-5; 7 bases line up with TRBD1. Germline trimming cut 4 bases from V and 5 bases from J; bases unmatched to any gene: 10. Germline V gives CDR1 LGHNA, CDR2 YSLEER. The CDR3 covers 15 residues. The CDR3 DNA follows: TGCGCCAGCAGCCCAGAGGGACAGCCCAGGGAGACCCAGTACTTC. Translation: CASSPEGQPRETQYF.

J is TRBJ2-7 and V is TRBV11-2, with 8 bases identical to TRBD1. The CDR3 runs 14 residues. The V gene's germline CDR1 is SGHAT and CDR2 FQNNGV. V lost 5 bases, J lost 3 bases, and 6 bases stayed unmatched. CDR3 bases: TGTGCCAGCAGCGTTTACAGGGGGGACTACGAGCAGTACTTC. Protein sequence: CASSVYRGDYEQYF. Complete variable domain (other parts from reference TRBV11-2 and TRBJ2-7): EAGVAQSPRYKIIEKRQSVAFWCNPISGHATLYWYQQILGQGPKLLIQFQNNGVVDDSQLPKDRFSAERLKGVDSTLKIQPAKLEDSAVYLCASSVYRGDYEQYFGPGTRLTVT.

This clone has only a few counts. The chain recombines TRBV28 with TRBJ2-7, with TRBD2 identical over 7 bases. The J segment lost 2 bases and the V segment lost 4 bases, leaving 8 bases of the junction unmatched. The CDR3 has 15 residues. In germline, CDR1 is MDHEN, CDR2 SYDVKM. Here the CDR3 DNA reads TGTGCCAGCAGTTCCTCTAGCGGACGTACCTACGAGCAGTACTTC. This encodes CASSSSSGRTYEQYF.

This clone has more than one count but fewer than ten. The sample holds other DNA sequences that translate to the same CDR3. This chain connects TRBV18 to TRBJ1-2; D gene ambiguous. Trimming took off 0 bases at V and 4 bases at J, with 9 bases between the two ends. The germline V gene has CDR1 KGHSH and CDR2 LQKENI. This CDR3 spans 14 amino acids. The CDR3 here is CASSPPTESYGYTF. Here the CDR3 DNA reads TGTGCCAGCTCACCACCCACAGAATCCTATGGCTACACCTTC.

This rearrangement joins TRBV5-1 to TRBJ2-1, with 7 nucleotides matching TRBD2. Germline V gives CDR1 SGHRS, CDR2 YFSETQ. V gave up 0 bases and J gave up 7 bases; unmatched junction bases: 7. The CDR3 loop spans 15 amino acids. The CDR3 is CASSLEGGRGNEQFF. The CDR3 coding sequence is TGCGCCAGCAGCTTGGAAGGCGGGAGAGGGAATGAGCAGTTCTTC.

This rearrangement joins TRBV19 to TRBJ1-5; the D gene is possibly TRBD1 (6 bases). Trimming cost V 3 bases and J 3 bases, with 15 bases left between them. Germline CDR1 is LNHDA and CDR2 is SQIVND (reference sequence). The CDR3 has 16 amino acids. In nucleotides, the CDR3 is TGTGCCAGTAGTATCATAGGGGGGGGTCCCAATCAGCCCCAGCATTTT. Translating gives CASSIIGGGPNQPQHF.